The subject of this entry is one TCR beta chain. This clonotype occurred once. Its recognized antigen is unknown. One base away lies a much larger clone, so this may be a sequencing read error. The CDR3 starts with the cysteine, ends with the phenylalanine, and has 17 residues. The retained sequence is limited to the CDR3, 51 bases, with the frame set at the first base. The germline V gene (reference sequence) specifies DFQATT as CDR1 and SNEGSKA as CDR2. Reads for this sample came from an Illumina HiSeq 2500. Quantitative 5'-RACE with molecular barcodes was the method used to prepare the TCR beta libraries. On the study's bioinformatics: Disease-linked TCR variants were identified with a new computational method built on a probabilistic model of VDJ rearrangement. TCRdb trimmed the raw reads at Q25, called clones with MiXCR and kept productive beta chains. Each CDR3 protein appears once, grouped with its most common genes and DNA. TCRdb's processing, not the authors', yielded these V and J calls. Counted in this sample were 750,000 to 850,000 distinct CDR3 sequences; 10% to 15% of them appeared once. The ten largest account for around 0.51% of the sample.

The data belong to a study of CD8 T cells in ankylosing spondylitis (dated by TCRdb to 2015 to 2018). For context, the study as a whole: The study profiled T cell receptor beta repertoires in healthy donors and ankylosing spondylitis patients to find disease-linked TCR variants. The full study cohort was made up of roughly 25 ankylosing spondylitis patients and over 90 healthy donors. Peripheral blood samples were taken, and synovial fluid was additionally collected from ankylosing spondylitis patients.

What the study reported, not specific to this receptor: A TCR beta motif of 7 or 8 highly homologous amino acid variants appeared characteristic of blood from ankylosing spondylitis patients. Some of the motif variants had been reported before in the synovial fluid and blood of reactive arthritis patients, a finding that suggests common disease-initiation mechanisms. In peripheral blood, the disease-linked clones were found at relatively low frequencies and had a CD8+ phenotype. Significant enrichment of the disease-linked clones was reported in matched synovial fluid samples from ankylosing spondylitis patients.

The chain links TRBV20-1 with TRBJ1-3, with 10 middle bases fitting TRBD1. The clonotype comes from a male donor with ankylosing spondylitis. Sequenced: blood, either unsorted or a sorted T cell fraction (not recorded which). For the CDR3, the sequence is CSAQRGQGLISGNNIYF. The bases read TGCAGTGCTCAACGGGGACAGGGGCTGATCTCTGGAAACAACATATATTTT.